This TCR beta chain was profiled in a study of cytomegalovirus exposure and HLA in healthy donors. For the study at large: Among the approximately 400 donors who were genotyped, approximately 84% fell in the genetic ancestry cluster that is associated with self-reported Caucasian donors.

Findings and limits, study-wide: Reported performance of the classifier showed diagnosis of cytomegalovirus status with high specificity and sensitivity.

In regard to this clone: Its target is unknown.

Trimming cost V 6 bases and J 5 bases; bases outside gene matches: 7. The CDR3 extends over 15 amino acids. Germline CDR1 and CDR2: MDHEN and SYDVKM. With 60 Vbeta and 13 Jbeta primers, the PCR was carried out. Libraries were prepared by immunoSEQ multiplex PCR; TCRdb keeps only in-frame clonotypes and omits some of them. The sample lists about 140,000 clones, around 80% occurring once. This chain joins TRBV28 and TRBJ1-4, with TRBD1 matching 9 bases. Specimen: PBMCs. This sequence originates from a man younger than 40 in good health and CMV-seronegative. CDR3 residues: CASRLEGTGNEKLFF. The CDR3 region has the DNA TGTGCCAGCAGGCTAGAAGGGACAGGGAATGAAAAACTGTTTTTT.